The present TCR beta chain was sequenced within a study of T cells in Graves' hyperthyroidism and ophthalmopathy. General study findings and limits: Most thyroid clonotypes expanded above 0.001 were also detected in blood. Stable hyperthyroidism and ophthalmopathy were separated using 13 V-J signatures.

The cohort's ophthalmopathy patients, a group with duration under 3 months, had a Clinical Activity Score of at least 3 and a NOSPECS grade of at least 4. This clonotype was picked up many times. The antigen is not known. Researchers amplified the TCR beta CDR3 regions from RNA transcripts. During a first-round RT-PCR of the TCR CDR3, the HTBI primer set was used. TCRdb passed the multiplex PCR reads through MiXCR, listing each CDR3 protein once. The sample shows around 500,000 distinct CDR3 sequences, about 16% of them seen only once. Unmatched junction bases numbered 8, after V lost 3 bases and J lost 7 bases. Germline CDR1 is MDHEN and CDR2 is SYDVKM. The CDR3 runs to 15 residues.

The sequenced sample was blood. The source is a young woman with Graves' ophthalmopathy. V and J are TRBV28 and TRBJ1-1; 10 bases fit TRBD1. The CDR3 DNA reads TGTGCCAGCAGTTTGAGGCTGGGACAGGGGAATGAAGCTTTCTTT. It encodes CASSLRLGQGNEAFF.